This T cell receptor beta chain stems from a study of tumor and adjacent non-tumor tissue in lung cancer. A modified ARM-PCR protocol with three rounds of nested PCR amplified TCRbeta. TCRdb reprocessed the multiplex PCR reads via MiXCR and lists one record per CDR3 protein. Seen here are about 200,000 distinct CDR3 sequences, 71% observed once, and the top ten hold about 23%. V was shortened by 4 bases and J by 5 bases, with 17 bases between the two germline ends. The CDR3 loop spans 15 amino acids. Germline CDR1 is MGHRA and CDR2 is YSYEKL. No cell sorting was done before RNA was extracted from the tissue.

The chain carries TRBV4-1 and TRBJ2-5; D unresolved. The material sequenced was lung tumor tissue. This TCR was recovered from a man in his sixties with non-small cell lung cancer. The CDR3 bases are TGCGCCAGCAGCCCCCCATCAGGCTTCCAGGAGACCCAGTACTTC. It yields the protein CASSPPSGFQETQYF.